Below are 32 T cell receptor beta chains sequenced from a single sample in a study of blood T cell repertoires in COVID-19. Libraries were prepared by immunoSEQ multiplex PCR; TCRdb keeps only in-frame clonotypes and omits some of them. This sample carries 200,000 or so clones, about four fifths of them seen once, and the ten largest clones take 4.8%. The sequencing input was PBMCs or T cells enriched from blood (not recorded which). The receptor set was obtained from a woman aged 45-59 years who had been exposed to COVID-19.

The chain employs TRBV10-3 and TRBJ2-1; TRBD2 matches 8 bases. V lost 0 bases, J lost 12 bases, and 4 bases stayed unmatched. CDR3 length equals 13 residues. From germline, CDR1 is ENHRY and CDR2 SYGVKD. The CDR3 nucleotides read TGTGCCATCAGTGAGTCCGGGGGGGACACGCAGTTCTTC. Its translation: CAISESGGDTQFF.

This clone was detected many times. The CDR3 nucleotides are TGTGCCAGCAGCCTCATCACAGGGTTTAAGGCCCAAGAGACCCAGTACTTC. Amino acid sequence: CASSLITGFKAQETQYF. The chain carries TRBV14 and TRBJ2-5, with D tentatively TRBD1 (6 bases). Germline CDR1 and CDR2: SGHDN and FVKESK. V lost 4 bases to trimming and J lost 1 base, with 19 bases between them. There are 17 residues in the CDR3. The full variable domain, with the rest looked up from reference TRBV14 and TRBJ2-5, is EAGVTQFPSHSVIEKGQTVTLRCDPISGHDNLYWYRRVMGKEIKFLLHFVKESKQDESGMPNNRFLAERTGGTYSTLKVQPAELEDSGVYFCASSLITGFKAQETQYFGPGTRLLVL.

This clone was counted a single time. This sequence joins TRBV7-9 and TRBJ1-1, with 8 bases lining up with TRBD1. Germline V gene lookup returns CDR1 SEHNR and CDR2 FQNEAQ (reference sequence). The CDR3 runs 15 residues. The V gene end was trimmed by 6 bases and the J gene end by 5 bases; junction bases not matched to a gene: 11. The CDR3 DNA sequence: TGTGCCAGCAGTTTATTAGGACAGGGTGGGACTGAAGCTTTCTTT. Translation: CASSLLGQGGTEAFF.

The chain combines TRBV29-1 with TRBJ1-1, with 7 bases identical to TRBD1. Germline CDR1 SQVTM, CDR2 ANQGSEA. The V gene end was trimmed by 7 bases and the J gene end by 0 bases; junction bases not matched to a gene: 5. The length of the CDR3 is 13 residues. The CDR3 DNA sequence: TGCAGCGCCGGGACAGTAATGAACACTGAAGCTTTCTTT. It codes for CSAGTVMNTEAFF.

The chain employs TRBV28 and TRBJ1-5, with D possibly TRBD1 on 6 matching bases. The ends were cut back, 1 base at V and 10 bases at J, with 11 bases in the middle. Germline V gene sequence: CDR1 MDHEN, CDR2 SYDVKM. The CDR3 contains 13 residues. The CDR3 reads CASSLSQQGPQHF. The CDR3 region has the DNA TGTGCCAGCAGTTTATCCCAACAGGGCCCCCAGCATTTT.

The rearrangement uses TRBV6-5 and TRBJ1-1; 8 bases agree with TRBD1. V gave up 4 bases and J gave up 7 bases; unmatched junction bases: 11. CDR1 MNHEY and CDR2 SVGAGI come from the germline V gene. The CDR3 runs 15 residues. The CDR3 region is CASSSLGRGRIEAFF. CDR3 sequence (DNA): TGTGCCAGCAGTTCCCTGGGCAGGGGGCGCATTGAAGCTTTCTTT.

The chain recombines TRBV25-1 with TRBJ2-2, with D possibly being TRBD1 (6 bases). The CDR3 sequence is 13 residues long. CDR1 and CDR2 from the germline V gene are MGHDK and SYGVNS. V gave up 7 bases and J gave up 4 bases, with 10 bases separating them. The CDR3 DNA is TGTGCCAGCAAAAAACAGGGCACCGGGGAGCTGTTTTTT. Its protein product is CASKKQGTGELFF.

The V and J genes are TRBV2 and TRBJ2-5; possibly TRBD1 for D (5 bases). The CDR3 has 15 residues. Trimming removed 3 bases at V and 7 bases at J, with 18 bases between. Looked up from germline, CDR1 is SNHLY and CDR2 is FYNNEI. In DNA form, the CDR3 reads TGTGCCAGCAGTGACTCCAGGGTCCCACTGGGGACCCAGTACTTC. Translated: CASSDSRVPLGTQYF.

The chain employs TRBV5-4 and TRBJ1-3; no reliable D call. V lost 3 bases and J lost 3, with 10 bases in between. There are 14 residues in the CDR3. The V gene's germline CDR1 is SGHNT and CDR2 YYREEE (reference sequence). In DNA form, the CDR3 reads TGTGCCAGCAGCTCCAAATCAGGTGGAAACACCATATATTTT. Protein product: CASSSKSGGNTIYF.

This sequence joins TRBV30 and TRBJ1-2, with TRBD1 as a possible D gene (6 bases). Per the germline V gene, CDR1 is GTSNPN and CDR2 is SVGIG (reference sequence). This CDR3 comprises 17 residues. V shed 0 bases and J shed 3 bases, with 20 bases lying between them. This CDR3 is CAWSVPRGAGDDYGYTF. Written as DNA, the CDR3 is TGTGCCTGGAGTGTACCCAGGGGCGCAGGAGACGACTATGGCTACACCTTC.

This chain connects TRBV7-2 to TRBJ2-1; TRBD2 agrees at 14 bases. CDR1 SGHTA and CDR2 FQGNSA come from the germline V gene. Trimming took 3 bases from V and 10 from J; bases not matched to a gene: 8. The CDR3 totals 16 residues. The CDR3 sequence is CASSFPGLAGVGEQFF. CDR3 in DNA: TGTGCCAGCAGCTTTCCGGGACTAGCGGGGGTTGGGGAGCAGTTCTTC.

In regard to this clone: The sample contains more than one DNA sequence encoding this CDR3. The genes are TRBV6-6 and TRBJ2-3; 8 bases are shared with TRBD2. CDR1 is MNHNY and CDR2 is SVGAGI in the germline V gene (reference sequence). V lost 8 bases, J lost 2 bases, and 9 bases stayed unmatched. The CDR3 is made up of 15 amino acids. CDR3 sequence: CASGVSGGPTDTQYF. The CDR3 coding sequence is TGTGCCAGCGGTGTCAGCGGGGGACCCACAGATACGCAGTATTTT.

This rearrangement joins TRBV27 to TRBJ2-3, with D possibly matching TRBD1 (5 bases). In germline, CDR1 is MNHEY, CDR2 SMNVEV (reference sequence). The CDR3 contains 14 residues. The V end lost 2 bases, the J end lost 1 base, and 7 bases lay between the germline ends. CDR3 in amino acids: CASSLGAGTDTQYF. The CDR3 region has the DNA TGTGCCAGCAGTTTAGGGGCCGGCACAGATACGCAGTATTTT.

The CDR3 here is CASSPPGSGDTIYF. The CDR3 DNA follows: TGTGCCAGCAGTCCCCCCGGCTCGGGAGACACCATATATTTT. V is TRBV6-2 or TRBV6-3 and J is TRBJ1-3; D call uncertain. V lost 5 bases and J lost 8, with 16 bases in between. This CDR3 is 14 amino acids long. Per germline, CDR1 MNHEY and CDR2 SVGEGT.

DNA for the CDR3: TGTGCCAGCTCACCACCGTACCCAGGGCACACTGAAGCTTTCTTT. Its translation: CASSPPYPGHTEAFF. The chain joins TRBV18 to TRBJ1-1, with D perhaps matching TRBD1 (5 bases). The CDR3 is 15 amino acids. Germline CDR1 is KGHSH and CDR2 is LQKENI. V gave up 0 bases and J gave up 3 bases, with 11 bases separating them. The full variable domain, in which reference TRBV18 and TRBJ1-1 provide the parts outside the CDR3, is NAGVMQNPRHLVRRRGQEARLRCSPMKGHSHVYWYRQLPEEGLKFMVYLQKENIIDESGMPKERFSAEFPKEGPSILRIQQVVRGDSAAYFCASSPPYPGHTEAFFGQGTRLTVV.

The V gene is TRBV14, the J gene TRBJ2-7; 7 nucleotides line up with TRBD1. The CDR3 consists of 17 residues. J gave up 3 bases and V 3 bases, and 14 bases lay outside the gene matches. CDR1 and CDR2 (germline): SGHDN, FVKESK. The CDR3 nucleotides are TGTGCCAGCAGCCACCCGCCGTACGGACAGGCAATCTACGAGCAGTACTTC. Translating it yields CASSHPPYGQAIYEQYF.

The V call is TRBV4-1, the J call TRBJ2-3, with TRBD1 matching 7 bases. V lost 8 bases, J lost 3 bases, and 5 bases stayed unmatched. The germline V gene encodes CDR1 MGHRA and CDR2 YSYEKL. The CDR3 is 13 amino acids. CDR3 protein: CASGRGRTDTQYF. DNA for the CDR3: TGCGCCAGCGGAAGGGGGCGAACAGATACGCAGTATTTT.

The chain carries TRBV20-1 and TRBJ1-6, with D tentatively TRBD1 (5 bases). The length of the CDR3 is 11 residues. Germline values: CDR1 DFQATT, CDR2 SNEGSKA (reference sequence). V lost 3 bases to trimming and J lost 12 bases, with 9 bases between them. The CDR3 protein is CSASVGGPLHF. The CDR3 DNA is TGCAGTGCTAGCGTGGGGGGACCCCTCCACTTT.

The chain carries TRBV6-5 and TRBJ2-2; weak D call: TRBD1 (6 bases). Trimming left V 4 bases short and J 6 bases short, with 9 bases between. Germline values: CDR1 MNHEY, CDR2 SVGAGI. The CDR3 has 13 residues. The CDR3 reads CASSLQGPGELFF. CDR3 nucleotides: TGTGCCAGCAGTTTACAGGGACCCGGGGAGCTGTTTTTT.

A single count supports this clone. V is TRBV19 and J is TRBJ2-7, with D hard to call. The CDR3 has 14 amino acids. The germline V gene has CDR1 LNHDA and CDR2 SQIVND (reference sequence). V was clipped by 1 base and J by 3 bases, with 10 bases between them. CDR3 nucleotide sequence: TGTGCCAGTAGTATAGCCGCAGGATACTACGAGCAGTACTTC. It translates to CASSIAAGYYEQYF.

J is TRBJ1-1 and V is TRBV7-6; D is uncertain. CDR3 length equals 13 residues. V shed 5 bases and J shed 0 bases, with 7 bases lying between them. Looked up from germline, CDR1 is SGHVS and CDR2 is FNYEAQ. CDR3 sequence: CASSPRVNTEAFF. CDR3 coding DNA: TGTGCCAGCAGCCCCCGAGTGAACACTGAAGCTTTCTTT.

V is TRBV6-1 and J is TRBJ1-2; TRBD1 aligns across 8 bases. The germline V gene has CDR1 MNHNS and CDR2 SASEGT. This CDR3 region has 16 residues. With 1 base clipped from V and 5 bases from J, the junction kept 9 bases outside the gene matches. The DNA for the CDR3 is TGTGCCAGCAGTGAAGACCTCTCTCAGGGGGCTTATGGCTACACCTTC. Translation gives CASSEDLSQGAYGYTF.

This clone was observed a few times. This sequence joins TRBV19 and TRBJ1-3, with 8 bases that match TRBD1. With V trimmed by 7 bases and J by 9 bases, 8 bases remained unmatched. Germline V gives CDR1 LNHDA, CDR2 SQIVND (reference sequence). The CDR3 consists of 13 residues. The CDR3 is CASMDRVKGTIYF. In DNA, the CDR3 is TGTGCCAGTATGGACAGGGTGAAAGGCACCATATATTTT. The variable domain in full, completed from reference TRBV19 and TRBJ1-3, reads DGGITQSPKYLFRKEGQNVTLSCEQNLNHDAMYWYRQDPGQGLRLIYYSQIVNDFQKGDIAEGYSVSREKKESFPLTVTSAQKNPTAFYLCASMDRVKGTIYFGEGSWLTVV.

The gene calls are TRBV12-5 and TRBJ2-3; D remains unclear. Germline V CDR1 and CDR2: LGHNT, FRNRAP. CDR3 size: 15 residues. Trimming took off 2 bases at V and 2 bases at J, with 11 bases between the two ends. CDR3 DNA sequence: TGTGCTAGTGGTTTGACAGTGGCCTACACAGATACGCAGTATTTT. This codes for CASGLTVAYTDTQYF.

DNA of the CDR3: TGTGCCAGCAGCTTAGTTCTCCAGGGACTCGGGGTCTATAATTCACCCCTCCACTTT. As protein: CASSLVLQGLGVYNSPLHF. The V and J genes are TRBV7-7 and TRBJ1-6; TRBD1 might be the D (5 bases). Germline-derived CDR1 and CDR2 are SSHAT and FNYEAQ (reference sequence). V gave up 1 base and J gave up 3 bases, with 19 bases separating them. The CDR3 runs to 19 residues.

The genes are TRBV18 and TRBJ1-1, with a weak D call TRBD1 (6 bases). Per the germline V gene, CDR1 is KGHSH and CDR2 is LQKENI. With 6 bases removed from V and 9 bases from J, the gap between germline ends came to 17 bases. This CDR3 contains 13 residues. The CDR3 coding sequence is TGTGCCAGCTCCCCCTCGAGAGGGGGAAAAGCTTTCTTT. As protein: CASSPSRGGKAFF.

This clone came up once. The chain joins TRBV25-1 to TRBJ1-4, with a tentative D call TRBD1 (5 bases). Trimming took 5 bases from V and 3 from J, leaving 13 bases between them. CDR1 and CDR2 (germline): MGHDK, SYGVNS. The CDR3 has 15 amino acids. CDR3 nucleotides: TGTGCCAGCAGTCCAGGTCGGGGGTCTAATGAAAAACTGTTTTTT. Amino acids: CASSPGRGSNEKLFF.

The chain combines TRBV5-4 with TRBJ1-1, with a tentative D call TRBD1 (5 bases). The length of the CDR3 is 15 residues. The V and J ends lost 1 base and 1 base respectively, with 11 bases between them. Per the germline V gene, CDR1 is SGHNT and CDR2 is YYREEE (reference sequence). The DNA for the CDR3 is TGTGCCAGCAGCTTGTGGGGGACTGCGAACACTGAAGCTTTCTTT. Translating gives CASSLWGTANTEAFF.

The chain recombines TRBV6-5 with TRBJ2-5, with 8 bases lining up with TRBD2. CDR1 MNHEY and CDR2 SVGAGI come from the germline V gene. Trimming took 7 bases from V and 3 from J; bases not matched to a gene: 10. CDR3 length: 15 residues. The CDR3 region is CASTLEVLAEETQYF. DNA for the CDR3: TGTGCCAGCACTCTAGAAGTACTAGCGGAAGAGACCCAGTACTTC.

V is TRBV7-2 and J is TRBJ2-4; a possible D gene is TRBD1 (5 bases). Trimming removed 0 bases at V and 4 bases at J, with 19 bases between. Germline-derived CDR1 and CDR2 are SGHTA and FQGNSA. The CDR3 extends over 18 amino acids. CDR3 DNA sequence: TGTGCCAGCAGCTTAGCCCCGGTGGTAGGACAAAGAAAAAACATTCAGTACTTC. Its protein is CASSLAPVVGQRKNIQYF.

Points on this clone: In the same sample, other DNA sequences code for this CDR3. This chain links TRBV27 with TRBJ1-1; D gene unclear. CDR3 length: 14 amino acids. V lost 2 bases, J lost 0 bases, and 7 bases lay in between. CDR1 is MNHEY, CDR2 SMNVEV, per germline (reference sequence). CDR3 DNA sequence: TGTGCCAGCAGTTTAAGAGGGATGAACACTGAAGCTTTCTTT. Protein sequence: CASSLRGMNTEAFF.

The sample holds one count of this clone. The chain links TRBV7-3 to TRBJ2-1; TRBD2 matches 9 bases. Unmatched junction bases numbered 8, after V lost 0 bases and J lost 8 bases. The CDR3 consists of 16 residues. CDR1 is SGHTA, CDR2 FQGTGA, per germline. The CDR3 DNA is TGTGCCAGCAGCTTAACGCGAGCTAGCGGGGTTGATGAGCAGTTCTTC. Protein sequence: CASSLTRASGVDEQFF.